Listed below are T cell receptor beta chains from one sample, sequenced in a study of cytotoxic CD8 clonotypes in ibrutinib-treated CLL. The method was immunoSEQ multiplex PCR; TCRdb's version includes in-frame clones alone and lacks a portion of them. The sample consists of more than 6,000 clones, roughly 71% of them appearing once. The specimen comprised PBMCs, sampled before ibrutinib treatment. These receptors all stem from a human donor with chronic lymphocytic leukemia. The CDR3 runs from the conserved cysteine through the conserved F or W. The order of the fields is D gene, V gene, clone size, J gene, CDR3 DNA, CDR3 protein. D genes are given only for firm matches. Clone size is stated in some rows and not others, as once, few, many or a class when expanded.

d_call: TRBD1; v_call: TRBV18; clone_size: -; j_call: TRBJ2-1; cdr3_nt: TGTGCCAGCTCACGAACAGGGGGCGATGAGCAGTTCTTC; cdr3_aa: CASSRTGGDEQFF
d_call: -; v_call: TRBV7-6; clone_size: once; j_call: TRBJ1-4; cdr3_nt: TGTGCCAGCAGCTTAAGGAAGAGTCTGTTTTTT; cdr3_aa: CASSLRKSLFF
d_call: -; v_call: TRBV29-1; clone_size: -; j_call: TRBJ2-5; cdr3_nt: TGCAGCGTTGTAGGTGCCAGGGGTGGAGAGACCCAGTACTTC; cdr3_aa: CSVVGARGGETQYF
d_call: -; v_call: TRBV6-5; clone_size: -; j_call: TRBJ1-4; cdr3_nt: TGTGCCAGCAATACTGCAGGGGCTAATGAAAAACTGTTTTTT; cdr3_aa: CASNTAGANEKLFF
d_call: -; v_call: TRBV30; clone_size: few; j_call: TRBJ2-1; cdr3_nt: TGTGCCTGGGAACAGGGAAATGAGCAGTTCTTC; cdr3_aa: CAWEQGNEQFF
d_call: TRBD2; v_call: TRBV5-4; clone_size: -; j_call: TRBJ2-5; cdr3_nt: TGTGCCAGCAGTTCTCGACTAGCGGGACAAGAGACCCAGTACTTC; cdr3_aa: CASSSRLAGQETQYF
d_call: -; v_call: TRBV5-4; clone_size: -; j_call: TRBJ1-2; cdr3_nt: TGTGCCAGCAGTCTGTCGTGGTGGTTTCCCCTCCCCCACACCTTC; cdr3_aa: CASSLSWWFPLPHTF
d_call: TRBD1; v_call: TRBV18; clone_size: few; j_call: TRBJ2-1; cdr3_nt: TGTGCCAGCTCACCACCATCAGGGGGCATGGGGAATGAGCAGTTCTTC; cdr3_aa: CASSPPSGGMGNEQFF
d_call: -; v_call: TRBV19; clone_size: -; j_call: TRBJ2-4; cdr3_nt: TGTGCCAGTAGGTCAAAGCAGGCTCTGGTGGCCAAAAACATTCAGTACTTC; cdr3_aa: CASRSKQALVAKNIQYF
d_call: TRBD1; v_call: TRBV5-1; clone_size: -; j_call: TRBJ1-2; cdr3_nt: TGCGCCAGCAGCTCGACAGGGGCCTATGGCTACACCTTC; cdr3_aa: CASSSTGAYGYTF
d_call: -; v_call: TRBV5-1; clone_size: large; j_call: TRBJ2-2; cdr3_nt: TGCGCCAGCAGCACGACCGGGGTTTTGAACACCGGGGAGCTGTTTTTT; cdr3_aa: CASSTTGVLNTGELFF
d_call: -; v_call: TRBV7-9; clone_size: -; j_call: TRBJ2-2; cdr3_nt: TGTGCCAAACAGCTTTATGACACGCAGAACACCGGGGAGCTGTTTTTT; cdr3_aa: CAKQLYDTQNTGELFF
d_call: -; v_call: TRBV4-2; clone_size: large; j_call: TRBJ1-1; cdr3_nt: TGTGCCAGCAGCCCCCTAGTTGGGGGGACCCTTGAAGCTTTCTTT; cdr3_aa: CASSPLVGGTLEAFF
d_call: TRBD2; v_call: TRBV10-3; clone_size: few; j_call: TRBJ2-1; cdr3_nt: TGTGCCATCAGTGAGCCTGGGGTACTAGCGGGGGCCTTAGAGCAGTTCTTC; cdr3_aa: CAISEPGVLAGALEQFF
d_call: -; v_call: TRBV9; clone_size: -; j_call: TRBJ1-3; cdr3_nt: TGTGCCAGCAGAGGAAGTACAAGCTCTGGAAACACCATATATTTT; cdr3_aa: CASRGSTSSGNTIYF